Listed here are 25 T cell receptor beta chains from one sample, sequenced in a study of human T cells and chemical hapten exposure. This sample's time point: patch test 2, 6 weeks after DPC sensitization. The treatment denotes: therapeutic diphenylcyclopropenone sensitization with weekly scalp DPC. TCRdb fed the RACE reads into MiXCR, producing one record per CDR3 protein. Here the sample spans about 84,000 distinct CDR3 sequences, approximately 10% being singletons. The sequenced sample was whole blood, obtained in connection with sensitization to the hapten diphenylcyclopropenone (DPC). The origin of the receptors is a woman younger than 45 with alopecia areata. Some clones in this sample may be carry-over from other donors' samples.

This clonotype occurred many times. The chain uses TRBV5-1 and TRBJ2-7; D remains ambiguous. This CDR3 contains 15 residues. Trimming shortened V by 5 bases and J by 2 bases, and 17 bases separated the two germline ends. Germline lookup yields CDR1 SGHRS and CDR2 YFSETQ. For the CDR3, the DNA is TGCGCCAGCAGTAACGGACGTGGAAGCCCCTACGAGCAGTACTTC. It translates to CASSNGRGSPYEQYF.

The rearrangement uses TRBV7-9 and TRBJ1-4; D might be TRBD1 (5 bases). V lost 3 bases to trimming and J lost 6 bases, with 11 bases between them. Looked up from germline, CDR1 is SEHNR and CDR2 is FQNEAQ (reference sequence). The CDR3 is 14 residues long. CDR3 sequence (DNA): TGTGCCAGCAGCTTGGGGGAATGGGATGAAAAACTGTTTTTT. This codes for CASSLGEWDEKLFF.

This clonotype was detected ten times or more. This chain links TRBV29-1 with TRBJ1-6; D unresolved. CDR3 length: 14 amino acids. V was clipped by 3 bases and J by 0 bases, with 6 bases between them. From germline, CDR1 is SQVTM and CDR2 ANQGSEA. CDR3 sequence: CSVDKVSYNSPLHF. Here the CDR3 DNA reads TGCAGCGTTGATAAGGTCTCCTATAATTCACCCCTCCACTTT.

This clonotype was seen at least ten times. J is TRBJ2-1 and V is TRBV19; TRBD1 is a possible D gene (5 bases). The CDR3 sequence is 13 residues long. From germline, CDR1 is LNHDA and CDR2 SQIVND (reference sequence). Trimming shortened V by 5 bases and J by 7 bases, and 12 bases separated the two germline ends. The DNA for the CDR3 is TGTGCCAGTAGTGGCAGGGTGGGGAATGAGCAGTTCTTC. It translates to CASSGRVGNEQFF.

There are many counts of this clonotype. V is TRBV2 and J is TRBJ2-3; D is perhaps TRBD2 (5 bases). Between the trimmed V and J ends, which lost 7 bases and 4 bases, there was a span of 9 bases. CDR1 is SNHLY and CDR2 is FYNNEI in the germline V gene. The CDR3 covers 12 residues. The DNA for the CDR3 is TGTGCCAGCAAGGACTCCTCAGATACGCAGTATTTT. Translation gives CASKDSSDTQYF.

This clonotype was picked up many times. The chain carries TRBV7-9 and TRBJ1-1, with TRBD1 matching 7 bases. The CDR3 spans 15 residues. Germline-derived CDR1 and CDR2 are SEHNR and FQNEAQ (reference sequence). V lost 4 bases to trimming and J lost 1 base; unmatched junction nucleotides: 6. The CDR3 is CASSSSWTGNTEAFF. CDR3 sequence (DNA): TGTGCCAGCAGCTCCAGCTGGACAGGGAACACTGAAGCTTTCTTT.

The genes are TRBV4-2 and TRBJ1-1; no clear D gene. Trimming removed 1 base at V and 2 bases at J, with 11 bases between. This CDR3 is 15 amino acids long. Germline V gives CDR1 LGHNA, CDR2 YNFKEQ. Here the CDR3 reads CASSQVGSVNTEAFF. As DNA, the CDR3 is TGTGCCAGCAGCCAAGTCGGGTCGGTAAACACTGAAGCTTTCTTT.

This clonotype was counted at least ten times. The rearrangement links TRBV20-1 to TRBJ2-1; D gene unclear. The germline CDR1 and CDR2 sequences are DFQATT and SNEGSKA (reference sequence). V was trimmed by 5 bases and J by 4 bases, leaving 27 bases between them. The CDR3 consists of 18 residues. The CDR3 DNA reads TGCAGTGCTTTGCGGCCGCGGACGGACGGCCCACCATACAATGAGCAGTTCTTC. Translated, it gives CSALRPRTDGPPYNEQFF.

This clonotype was detected many times. This sequence joins TRBV20-1 and TRBJ1-1; D is unresolved. The CDR3 runs 10 residues. CDR1 DFQATT and CDR2 SNEGSKA come from the germline V gene (reference sequence). CDR3 residues: CSGVRTEAFF. CDR3 nucleotide sequence: TGCAGCGGGGTTAGGACTGAAGCTTTCTTT.

CDR3 coding DNA: TGTGCCAGCAGCTTAGGACAGATCGGCGAAAAACTGTTTTTT. Translated: CASSLGQIGEKLFF. This sequence joins TRBV7-6 and TRBJ1-4; weak D call: TRBD1 (5 bases). Germline values: CDR1 SGHVS, CDR2 FNYEAQ. The CDR3 contains 14 residues. Trimming stripped 1 base from V and 8 bases from J, with 11 bases between.

The chain has TRBV4-1 and TRBJ1-5; 7 bases are a match to TRBD1. V lost 0 bases to trimming and J lost 7 bases; unmatched junction nucleotides: 6. The germline CDR1 and CDR2 sequences are MGHRA and YSYEKL. The CDR3 has 15 amino acids. CDR3: CASSQELQGWQPQHF. CDR3 in DNA: TGCGCCAGCAGCCAAGAACTACAGGGGTGGCAGCCCCAGCATTTT.

The table lists this clonotype with many counts. The rearrangement joins TRBV29-1 to TRBJ1-5, with 8 nucleotides matching TRBD1. Germline assignment: CDR1 SQVTM and CDR2 ANQGSEA. The V gene end was trimmed by 6 bases and the J gene end by 1 base; junction bases not matched to a gene: 5. The CDR3 spans 14 residues. The CDR3 nucleotides are TGCAGCGTAGCGCAGGGGGCAAGCAATCAGCCCCAGCATTTT. Its translation: CSVAQGASNQPQHF.

This clonotype was observed a handful of times. This chain joins TRBV4-1 and TRBJ2-7; 9 bases fit TRBD2. CDR1 and CDR2 from the germline V gene are MGHRA and YSYEKL. The J segment lost 0 bases and the V segment lost 3 bases, leaving 3 bases of the junction unmatched. The CDR3 spans 15 residues. CDR3 in DNA: TGCGCCAGCAGCCACCAGACTAGCGGCTCCTACGAGCAGTACTTC. This gives the protein CASSHQTSGSYEQYF.

This clonotype was seen ten or more times. This chain connects TRBV7-2 to TRBJ2-1; D ambiguous. The germline V gene encodes CDR1 SGHTA and CDR2 FQGNSA. Deletions cut 5 bases from V and 1 base from J, with 6 bases between. The CDR3 consists of 13 residues. CDR3 loop: CASSPQSYNEQFF. The CDR3 DNA reads as TGTGCCAGCAGCCCTCAGTCCTACAATGAGCAGTTCTTC.

This clonotype has at least ten counts. The chain employs TRBV11-2 and TRBJ1-4; no clear D. Per the germline V gene, CDR1 is SGHAT and CDR2 is FQNNGV. The V and J ends lost 5 bases and 0 bases respectively, with 10 bases between them. The CDR3 loop spans 15 amino acids. In nucleotides, the CDR3 is TGTGCCAGCAGCCTAGCGAGGACAACTAATGAAAAACTGTTTTTT. Translated: CASSLARTTNEKLFF.

The rearrangement joins TRBV30 to TRBJ1-3; the D is unclear. The ends were cut back, 2 bases at V and 2 bases at J, with 1 base in the middle. Looked up from germline, CDR1 is GTSNPN and CDR2 is SVGIG (reference sequence). The CDR3 runs 11 residues. Here the CDR3 DNA reads TGTGCCTGGAGTACTGGAAACACCATATATTTT. Amino acid sequence: CAWSTGNTIYF.

There are many counts of this clonotype. The chain has TRBV5-1 and TRBJ2-3; the D gene is possibly TRBD1 (7 bases). Germline loops: CDR1 SGHRS, CDR2 YFSETQ. There are 13 residues in the CDR3. Trimming left V 3 bases short and J 6 bases short, with 11 bases between. This CDR3 is CASSWRDSDTQYF. The CDR3 coding sequence is TGCGCCAGCAGCTGGCGGGACAGCGATACGCAGTATTTT.

J is TRBJ2-5 and V is TRBV6-6; 7 bases are a match to TRBD1. CDR1 and CDR2 from the germline V gene are MNHNY and SVGAGI (reference sequence). The J segment lost 5 bases and the V segment lost 6 bases, leaving 6 bases of the junction unmatched. The CDR3 runs to 13 residues. The CDR3 DNA reads TGTGCCAGCAGACACGGACAGGATGAGACCCAGTACTTC. Translation gives CASRHGQDETQYF.

This clonotype was found many times. This sequence joins TRBV18 and TRBJ1-2; 9 positions match TRBD1. The CDR3 loop spans 16 amino acids. Germline V gene lookup returns CDR1 KGHSH and CDR2 LQKENI. J gave up 3 bases and V 0 bases, and 5 bases lay outside the gene matches. CDR3 in amino acids: CASSPPGQGIYYGYTF. The CDR3, as DNA: TGTGCCAGCTCACCACCTGGACAGGGGATATACTATGGCTACACCTTC. Supplemented by reference TRBV18 and TRBJ1-2, the full variable domain reads NAGVMQNPRHLVRRRGQEARLRCSPMKGHSHVYWYRQLPEEGLKFMVYLQKENIIDESGMPKERFSAEFPKEGPSILRIQQVVRGDSAAYFCASSPPGQGIYYGYTFGSGTRLTVV.

This clonotype has ten or more counts. The CDR3 spells CASSSGQGQGQPQHF. In DNA, the CDR3 is TGTGCCAGCAGCTCTGGACAGGGGCAGGGACAGCCCCAGCATTTT. The chain couples TRBV5-5 to TRBJ1-5; TRBD1 agrees at 9 bases. CDR3 length equals 15 residues. CDR1 is SGHKS, CDR2 YYEKEE, per germline (reference sequence). V lost 3 bases and J lost 7; bases outside the gene matches: 8.

This clonotype was seen a handful of times. The V and J genes are TRBV4-3 and TRBJ2-1, with 13 bases fitting TRBD2. Germline V gene data show CDR1 as LGHNA and CDR2 as YSLEER. Trimming cost V 3 bases and J 8 bases; bases outside gene matches: 7. There are 16 residues in the CDR3. The CDR3 here is CASSQGTSGTRDEQFF. Here the CDR3 DNA reads TGCGCCAGCAGCCAGGGGACTAGCGGGACCCGGGATGAGCAGTTCTTC.

This clonotype was counted many times. The chain combines TRBV29-1 with TRBJ2-7, with 8 positions matching TRBD2. Germline loops: CDR1 SQVTM, CDR2 ANQGSEA. This CDR3 spans 11 amino acids. J lost 5 bases, V lost 7 bases, and 4 bases had no gene match. The CDR3 here is CSAGRGDEQYF. The CDR3 DNA follows: TGCAGCGCCGGGAGGGGGGACGAGCAGTACTTC.

This clonotype was seen ten or more times. The rearrangement links TRBV5-1 to TRBJ2-2, with 8 bases lining up with TRBD1. Germline V CDR1 and CDR2: SGHRS, YFSETQ. V trimming: 4 bases; J trimming: 1 base; junction bases outside the gene matches: 0. The CDR3 runs to 14 residues. CDR3: CASSGTGNTGELFF. The DNA for the CDR3 is TGCGCCAGCAGCGGGACAGGGAACACCGGGGAGCTGTTTTTT.

J is TRBJ2-3 and V is TRBV7-6; either TRBD1 or TRBD2 may fit D (6 bases each). The CDR3 loop spans 18 amino acids. Germline CDR1 and CDR2: SGHVS and FNYEAQ. Trimming took off 1 base at V and 2 bases at J, with 19 bases between the two ends. The CDR3 is CASSLGRGRQVSTDTQYF. In DNA form, the CDR3 reads TGTGCCAGCAGCTTAGGGAGGGGGAGACAGGTTTCCACAGATACGCAGTATTTT. Looking up the rest from reference TRBV7-6 and TRBJ2-3 gives the full variable domain: GAGVSQSPRYKVTKRGQDVALRCDPISGHVSLYWYRQALGQGPEFLTYFNYEAQQDKSGLPNDRFSAERPEGSISTLTIQRTEQRDSAMYRCASSLGRGRQVSTDTQYFGPGTRLTVL.

This clonotype has just a few counts. This chain connects TRBV6-2 or TRBV6-3 to TRBJ2-3; no firm D call. This CDR3 has 15 amino acids. V lost 0 bases to trimming and J lost 0 bases, with 7 bases between them. The germline V gene encodes CDR1 MNHEY and CDR2 SVGEGT. The CDR3 DNA reads TGTGCCAGCAGTTACTCGGAACAGAGCACAGATACGCAGTATTTT. Its translation is CASSYSEQSTDTQYF.